Detailed here is one T cell receptor beta chain. No antigen is known for it. The sample is drawn from a study of CD8 T cells in Susac syndrome. The authors carried out high-throughput sequencing of TCR beta. They applied it to CD8+ and CD4+ T cells obtained from blood. The multiple sclerosis controls, all treatment-naive patients, had relapsing-remitting disease that was stable or active. V lost 6 bases to trimming and J lost 10 bases; unmatched junction nucleotides: 8. The CDR3 totals 14 residues. Per germline, CDR1 LNHDA and CDR2 SQIVND (reference sequence). The study, taken as a whole, reports: As the study acknowledged, the number of individuals in its TCR sequencing and HLA analysis was relatively small.

The RNA, roughly 0.45 to 1 ug, was put through reverse transcription using random hexamers. Across 54 Vbeta and 13 Jbeta, immunoSEQ multiplex PCR amplified TCR beta CDR3. Via MiXCR, TCRdb re-called the immunoSEQ multiplex PCR reads, giving one row per CDR3 protein. The sample shows tens of thousands of distinct CDR3 sequences, approximately 94% of them seen only once. The source material was CD8+ T cells from PBMCs. The chain recombines TRBV19 with TRBJ1-6, with TRBD1 identical over 8 bases. The TCR comes from a human donor with multiple sclerosis. This chain's CDR3 is CASRDRVEGSPLHF. The CDR3 coding sequence is TGTGCCAGTAGGGACAGGGTTGAAGGATCACCCCTCCACTTT.